Listed below are T cell receptor beta chains from one sample, sequenced in a study of CD8+CD57+ T cells in acquired aplastic anemia. Each CDR3 protein gets one entry after TCRdb re-called the reads with MiXCR. The repertoire holds 200,000 or so distinct CDR3 sequences, with approximately 50% as singletons. The specimen was sorted CD4+, CD8+, or CD8+CD57+ T cells (not recorded which) from PBMCs. These receptors originate from a human donor with aplastic anemia. Each CDR3 is given with its conserved first and last residue. A D gene is named only where the DNA matches it firmly. Clone size, where shown, is once, few, many, or a class for clones that have expanded.

v_call: TRBV5-1
clone_size: .
j_call: TRBJ2-7
d_call: TRBD1
cdr3_aa: CASGLIWDRAYEQYF
cdr3_nt: TGCGCCAGCGGCTTGATTTGGGACAGGGCCTACGAACAGTACTTC

v_call: TRBV24-1
clone_size: few
j_call: TRBJ2-5
d_call: TRBD2
cdr3_aa: CATSDLAGPQETQYF
cdr3_nt: TGTGCCACCAGTGACCTAGCGGGACCCCAAGAGACCCAGTACTTC

v_call: TRBV15
clone_size: .
j_call: TRBJ1-4
d_call: TRBD1
cdr3_aa: CATSIRQGDEKLFF
cdr3_nt: TGTGCCACCAGCATACGACAGGGAGATGAAAAACTGTTTTTT

v_call: TRBV15
clone_size: .
j_call: TRBJ2-7
d_call: .
cdr3_aa: CATKSGLFPYEQYF
cdr3_nt: TGTGCCACTAAATCTGGACTCTTTCCCTACGAGCAGTACTTC

v_call: TRBV5-1
clone_size: many
j_call: TRBJ2-2
d_call: .
cdr3_aa: CASSFHTGELFF
cdr3_nt: TGCGCCAGCAGCTTTCACACCGGGGAGCTGTTTTTT

v_call: TRBV11-3
clone_size: many
j_call: TRBJ1-5
d_call: .
cdr3_aa: CASSLDSSSQPQHF
cdr3_nt: TGTGCCAGCAGCTTAGATTCGTCCTCCCAGCCCCAGCATTTT

v_call: TRBV19
clone_size: many
j_call: TRBJ1-1
d_call: TRBD1
cdr3_aa: CASSPRDRVRTEAFF
cdr3_nt: TGTGCCAGTAGTCCAAGAGACAGGGTGAGGACTGAAGCTTTCTTT

v_call: TRBV24-1
clone_size: .
j_call: TRBJ2-1
d_call: .
cdr3_aa: CATSDLQTADEQFF
cdr3_nt: TGTGCCACCAGTGATTTGCAGACTGCCGATGAGCAGTTCTTC

v_call: TRBV15
clone_size: .
j_call: TRBJ1-6
d_call: .
cdr3_aa: CATSPEEQDRSPLHF
cdr3_nt: TGTGCCACCAGCCCCGAGGAACAGGACCGATCACCCCTCCACTTT

v_call: TRBV12-3/TRBV12-4
clone_size: many
j_call: TRBJ1-3
d_call: .
cdr3_aa: CASSFYQSGNTIYF
cdr3_nt: TGTGCCAGCAGTTTCTATCAGTCTGGAAACACCATATATTTT

v_call: TRBV19
clone_size: .
j_call: TRBJ2-7
d_call: .
cdr3_aa: CASSIPPYEQYF
cdr3_nt: TGTGCCAGTAGTATTCCCCCCTACGAGCAGTACTTC

v_call: TRBV19
clone_size: many
j_call: TRBJ2-5
d_call: TRBD1
cdr3_aa: CASSSTGTGQETQYF
cdr3_nt: TGTGCCAGTAGTTCTACCGGGACAGGACAAGAGACCCAGTACTTC

v_call: TRBV6-5
clone_size: .
j_call: TRBJ2-7
d_call: .
cdr3_aa: CASSYGTGYEQYF
cdr3_nt: TGTGCCAGCAGTTACGGGACGGGTTACGAGCAGTACTTC

v_call: TRBV24-1
clone_size: .
j_call: TRBJ2-7
d_call: TRBD1
cdr3_aa: CATSDFRRGLDEQYF
cdr3_nt: TGTGCCACCAGTGATTTTCGCAGGGGGCTCGACGAGCAGTACTTC

v_call: TRBV15
clone_size: few
j_call: TRBJ2-1
d_call: .
cdr3_aa: CAAQTGIDNEQFF
cdr3_nt: TGTGCCGCGCAAACCGGGATTGACAATGAGCAGTTCTTC

v_call: TRBV2
clone_size: .
j_call: TRBJ2-1
d_call: TRBD2
cdr3_aa: CASRAAGGSYNEQFF
cdr3_nt: TGTGCCAGCAGGGCGGCGGGGGGAAGTTACAATGAGCAGTTCTTC

v_call: TRBV4-1
clone_size: many
j_call: TRBJ2-7
d_call: TRBD1
cdr3_aa: CASSQERQGAPRAYEQYF
cdr3_nt: TGCGCCAGCAGCCAAGAAAGACAGGGGGCACCGAGAGCCTACGAGCAGTACTTC

v_call: TRBV20-1
clone_size: .
j_call: TRBJ2-7
d_call: .
cdr3_aa: CSARLGGFYEQYF
cdr3_nt: TGCAGTGCTAGGCTCGGGGGCTTCTACGAGCAGTACTTC

v_call: TRBV5-5
clone_size: .
j_call: TRBJ2-7
d_call: TRBD1
cdr3_aa: CASSLDGTGGDEQYF
cdr3_nt: TGTGCCAGCAGCTTGGATGGGACAGGGGGGGACGAGCAGTACTTC

v_call: TRBV7-2
clone_size: .
j_call: TRBJ1-5
d_call: TRBD1
cdr3_aa: CASSSQGDQPQHF
cdr3_nt: TGTGCCAGCAGCTCACAGGGGGATCAGCCCCAGCATTTT

v_call: TRBV5-1
clone_size: .
j_call: TRBJ1-1
d_call: .
cdr3_aa: CASSAQGGLAEAFF
cdr3_nt: TGCGCCAGCAGCGCCCAAGGGGGATTGGCTGAAGCTTTCTTT

v_call: TRBV15
clone_size: .
j_call: TRBJ1-6
d_call: .
cdr3_aa: CATSTGNSPLHF
cdr3_nt: TGTGCCACCAGCACCGGGAATTCACCCCTCCACTTT

v_call: TRBV7-3
clone_size: .
j_call: TRBJ1-1
d_call: TRBD1
cdr3_aa: CASSSLGGGAGMTEAFF
cdr3_nt: TGTGCCAGCAGCTCGTTAGGAGGGGGCGCAGGAATGACTGAAGCTTTCTTT

v_call: TRBV11-3
clone_size: many
j_call: TRBJ2-3
d_call: TRBD2
cdr3_aa: CASSYGGGPDTQYF
cdr3_nt: TGTGCCAGCAGCTATGGGGGAGGGCCAGATACGCAGTATTTT

v_call: TRBV19
clone_size: .
j_call: TRBJ1-1
d_call: .
cdr3_aa: CATQAGARGVKAFF
cdr3_nt: TGTGCCACTCAAGCAGGGGCCCGGGGAGTAAAAGCTTTCTTT

v_call: TRBV18
clone_size: .
j_call: TRBJ2-5
d_call: TRBD1
cdr3_aa: CASSPGQGAVTQYF
cdr3_nt: TGTGCCAGCTCACCAGGACAGGGGGCCGTGACCCAGTACTTC

v_call: TRBV10-3
clone_size: .
j_call: TRBJ1-1
d_call: .
cdr3_aa: CAIRAGTLNTEAFF
cdr3_nt: TGTGCCATCAGGGCAGGGACCCTGAACACTGAAGCTTTCTTT

v_call: TRBV2
clone_size: many
j_call: TRBJ1-1
d_call: .
cdr3_aa: CASSPTAQNTEAFF
cdr3_nt: TGTGCCAGCTCACCTACAGCTCAGAACACTGAAGCTTTCTTT

v_call: TRBV24-1
clone_size: few
j_call: TRBJ2-5
d_call: .
cdr3_aa: CATSDPGPKETQYF
cdr3_nt: TGTGCCACCAGTGATCCCGGGCCGAAAGAGACCCAGTACTTC

v_call: TRBV19
clone_size: .
j_call: TRBJ2-7
d_call: TRBD1
cdr3_aa: CASSNGQGANEQYF
cdr3_nt: TGTGCCAGTAGTAACGGACAGGGGGCTAACGAGCAGTACTTC

v_call: TRBV20-1
clone_size: .
j_call: TRBJ1-2
d_call: .
cdr3_aa: CSGSGTDDYGYTF
cdr3_nt: TGCAGTGGATCCGGGACGGACGACTATGGCTACACCTTC

v_call: TRBV10-1
clone_size: .
j_call: TRBJ1-6
d_call: .
cdr3_aa: CASSRENNSPLHF
cdr3_nt: TGCGCCAGCTCCCGAGAAAACAATTCACCCCTCCACTTT

v_call: TRBV7-2
clone_size: few
j_call: TRBJ1-1
d_call: .
cdr3_aa: CASRISVQDTEAFF
cdr3_nt: TGTGCCAGCAGGATTTCGGTACAGGACACTGAAGCTTTCTTT

v_call: TRBV11-2
clone_size: many
j_call: TRBJ2-2
d_call: TRBD2
cdr3_aa: CASTTSRGTSGRKGTGELFF
cdr3_nt: TGTGCCAGCACCACCTCCAGGGGGACTAGCGGGAGGAAGGGCACCGGGGAGCTGTTTTTT

v_call: TRBV20-1
clone_size: .
j_call: TRBJ2-7
d_call: .
cdr3_aa: CSAAALLLPYEQYF
cdr3_nt: TGCAGTGCCGCCGCCCTGCTACTTCCTTACGAGCAGTACTTC

v_call: TRBV12-5
clone_size: many
j_call: TRBJ1-5
d_call: .
cdr3_aa: CASGSSGYGPQHF
cdr3_nt: TGTGCTAGTGGTTCCTCAGGGTACGGGCCCCAGCATTTT

v_call: TRBV20-1
clone_size: .
j_call: TRBJ1-1
d_call: .
cdr3_aa: CSATIPGTAMNTEAFF
cdr3_nt: TGCAGTGCTACCATACCCGGGACGGCCATGAACACTGAAGCTTTCTTT

v_call: TRBV19
clone_size: .
j_call: TRBJ1-4
d_call: .
cdr3_aa: CASSYDNEKLFF
cdr3_nt: TGTGCCAGTAGCTACGATAATGAAAAACTGTTTTTT

v_call: TRBV2
clone_size: .
j_call: TRBJ2-7
d_call: TRBD2
cdr3_aa: CDSSVAGLAAYEQYF
cdr3_nt: TGTGACAGCAGTGTAGCAGGACTAGCCGCCTACGAGCAGTACTTC

v_call: TRBV28
clone_size: many
j_call: TRBJ1-2
d_call: .
cdr3_aa: CASRSGFGGYTF
cdr3_nt: TGTGCCAGCAGGTCCGGCTTTGGTGGCTACACCTTC

v_call: TRBV5-1
clone_size: many
j_call: TRBJ2-3
d_call: .
cdr3_aa: CASSPKTRDTQYF
cdr3_nt: TGCGCCAGCAGCCCAAAAACCAGGGATACGCAGTATTTT

v_call: TRBV2
clone_size: .
j_call: TRBJ2-7
d_call: .
cdr3_aa: CASSVGQSYEQYF
cdr3_nt: TGTGCCAGCAGTGTAGGGCAGTCCTACGAGCAGTACTTC

v_call: TRBV19
clone_size: many
j_call: TRBJ2-1
d_call: .
cdr3_aa: CASSMGRNEQFF
cdr3_nt: TGTGCCAGTAGTATGGGGCGGAATGAGCAGTTCTTC

v_call: TRBV12-3/TRBV12-4
clone_size: many
j_call: TRBJ1-1
d_call: .
cdr3_aa: CASSLGRPSAEAFF
cdr3_nt: TGTGCCAGCAGTTTAGGTCGCCCGAGCGCTGAAGCTTTCTTT

v_call: TRBV20-1
clone_size: .
j_call: TRBJ2-3
d_call: TRBD2
cdr3_aa: CSAPGLAGTDTQYF
cdr3_nt: TGCAGTGCCCCAGGACTAGCGGGCACAGATACGCAGTATTTT

v_call: TRBV7-3
clone_size: once
j_call: TRBJ2-1
d_call: TRBD2
cdr3_aa: CASSLMGLAGANEQFF
cdr3_nt: TGTGCCAGCAGCTTAATGGGACTAGCGGGGGCAAATGAGCAGTTCTTC

v_call: TRBV2
clone_size: .
j_call: TRBJ2-3
d_call: .
cdr3_aa: CASTPLTDTQYF
cdr3_nt: TGTGCCAGCACCCCTCTTACAGATACGCAGTATTTT

v_call: TRBV11-2
clone_size: few
j_call: TRBJ2-1
d_call: TRBD2
cdr3_aa: CASSESLLAVLLNEQFF
cdr3_nt: TGTGCCAGCTCAGAATCTCTACTAGCGGTTTTATTAAATGAGCAGTTCTTC